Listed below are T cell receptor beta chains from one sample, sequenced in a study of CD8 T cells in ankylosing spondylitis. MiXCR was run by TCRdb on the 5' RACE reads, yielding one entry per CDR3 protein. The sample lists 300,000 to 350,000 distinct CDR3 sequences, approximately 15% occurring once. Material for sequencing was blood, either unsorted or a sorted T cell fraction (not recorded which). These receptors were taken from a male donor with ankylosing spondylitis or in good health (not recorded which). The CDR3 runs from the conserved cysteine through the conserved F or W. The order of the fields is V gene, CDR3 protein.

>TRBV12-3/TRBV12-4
CASSFSSGLLNTEAFF
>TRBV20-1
CSARDLSTGELFF
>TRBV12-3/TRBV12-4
CASQQGGSYEQYF
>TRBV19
CASSILTTGGSYEQYF
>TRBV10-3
CAISQGQGGVLTEAFF
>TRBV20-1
CSASSARTSGRIGDNEQFF
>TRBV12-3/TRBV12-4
CASSPERARNTIYF
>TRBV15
CATSRPHPQETQYF
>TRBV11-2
CASSPRGQGTSKNIQYF
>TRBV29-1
CSVRRTSEGNTIYF
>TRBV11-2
CASRRIRGSNTEAFF
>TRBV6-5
CASSYSTGGETQYF
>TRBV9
CASSGRGSWGENIQYF
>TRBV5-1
CASSVSSPGLVYNEQFF
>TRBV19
CASTDDGARTQYF
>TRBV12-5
CASGSRLAGGLVDTQYF